A single sample is the source of the 11 T cell receptor beta chains below, sequenced in a study of identical twins (dated by TCRdb to the mid-2010s). To prepare the library, 5' RACE was applied. Sequencing relied on an Illumina HiSeq 2000. Starting from the raw public reads, TCRdb applied fastp trimming at Q25, assembled clones with MiXCR and retained in-frame beta chains. Each entry merges the rows of one CDR3 protein and shows their most common DNA and genes. This sample has 640,000 or so distinct CDR3 sequences in its table, and over 5% of those were observed once. The ten largest clonotypes hold approximately 2% of the sample. The sample consisted of naive T cells sorted from blood. In the paper's terms, the cell subset or site label means: cells isolated with a human naive T-cell isolation kit. The receptors here all came from a man younger than 30 in good health.

This clonotype came up many times. The chain joins TRBV7-2 to TRBJ1-5; TRBD1 matches at 8 bases. The trim removed 5 bases at V and 6 bases at J, leaving 6 bases unmatched. The CDR3 runs to 14 residues. CDR1 is SGHTA, CDR2 FQGNSA, per germline. Here the CDR3 reads CASSTGQGRQPQHF. CDR3 in DNA: TGTGCCAGCAGCACCGGACAGGGTCGTCAGCCCCAGCATTTT.

This clonotype has more than one count but fewer than ten. J is TRBJ2-2 and V is TRBV5-1, with unresolved D. The CDR3 loop spans 16 amino acids. The ends were cut back, 2 bases at V and 8 bases at J, with 19 bases in the middle. Germline lookup yields CDR1 SGHRS and CDR2 YFSETQ. The CDR3 coding sequence is TGCGCCAGCAGCTTAGCACTATTACGGTCCAGTGGGGAGCTGTTTTTT. Translating it yields CASSLALLRSSGELFF.

This clonotype was counted many times. The chain has TRBV3-1 and TRBJ1-1; no reliable D call. V dropped 3 bases and J dropped 0 bases, with 11 bases sitting between them. The CDR3 totals 15 residues. The germline V gene encodes CDR1 LGHDT and CDR2 YNNKEL (reference sequence). This CDR3 is CASSQPGFMNTEAFF. The CDR3 nucleotides are TGTGCCAGCAGCCAGCCGGGGTTCATGAACACTGAAGCTTTCTTT.

The sample holds many counts of this clonotype. The chain combines TRBV4-2 with TRBJ2-4, with no clear D. Germline V gene lookup returns CDR1 LGHNA and CDR2 YNFKEQ. The ends were cut back, 1 base at V and 9 bases at J, with 13 bases in the middle. The CDR3 extends over 14 amino acids. For the CDR3, the DNA is TGTGCCAGCAGCCAAGGAGGCTATGGTTTCATTCAGTACTTC. Translation: CASSQGGYGFIQYF.

This chain links TRBV29-1 with TRBJ2-5; D possibly uses TRBD1 or TRBD2 (6 bases each). Germline V gene data show CDR1 as SQVTM and CDR2 as ANQGSEA. V lost 3 bases and J 5 bases, leaving 13 bases between the germline ends. The CDR3 is 13 amino acids. CDR3 bases: TGCAGCGTTGAGCCCTTAGGGGGGGAGACCCAGTACTTC. As protein: CSVEPLGGETQYF. Together with reference TRBV29-1 and TRBJ2-5, the CDR3 gives the full variable domain: SAVISQKPSRDICQRGTSLTIQCQVDSQVTMMFWYRQQPGQSLTLIATANQGSEATYESGFVIDKFPISRPNLTFSTLTVSNMSPEDSSIYLCSVEPLGGETQYFGPGTRLLVL.

This clonotype was detected a few times. CDR3: CSVVRGAGGELFF. The CDR3 nucleotides read TGCAGCGTTGTAAGGGGCGCGGGTGGGGAGCTGTTTTTT. The rearrangement uses TRBV29-1 and TRBJ2-2; D is tentatively TRBD1 or TRBD2 (5 bases each). This CDR3 region has 13 residues. Germline-derived CDR1 and CDR2 are SQVTM and ANQGSEA. V lost 4 bases to trimming and J lost 8 bases, with 14 bases between them.

This clonotype was observed a few times. The genes are TRBV6-6 and TRBJ1-1; tentative D call: TRBD1 (5 bases). The CDR3 is 12 amino acids. CDR1 and CDR2 (germline): MNHNY, SVGAGI (reference sequence). V was pared by 6 bases and J by 6 bases, with 11 bases between. In nucleotides, the CDR3 is TGTGCCAGCAGGGCGGGGGGTCCTGAAGCTTTCTTT. Amino acid sequence: CASRAGGPEAFF.

This clonotype was recorded only once. A read error may produce the germline difference seen at one junction end. This chain links TRBV24-1 with TRBJ2-1; D may be TRBD2 (5 bases). CDR1 is KGHDR, CDR2 SFDVKD, per germline. CDR3 size: 16 residues. CDR3 sequence: CVTSDRTVTNYNEQFF. CDR3 nucleotides: TGTGTCACCAGTGACCGGACTGTTACGAACTACAATGAGCAGTTCTTC.

This clonotype was detected a few times. The rearrangement joins TRBV25-1 to TRBJ2-7; D gene ambiguous. CDR1 MGHDK and CDR2 SYGVNS come from the germline V gene. The CDR3 has 11 amino acids. V was cut by 4 bases and J by 5 bases, with 6 bases left in between. For the CDR3, the DNA is TGTGCCAGCAGTGTGGCTAACGAGCAGTACTTC. Its translation is CASSVANEQYF.

This clonotype was recorded a few times. The chain carries TRBV5-1 and TRBJ2-3, with D perhaps matching TRBD2 (6 bases). The V end was cut by 4 bases, the J end by 0 bases, with 15 bases between. This CDR3 has 16 amino acids. Per germline, CDR1 SGHRS and CDR2 YFSETQ. CDR3: CASSLAGNPSTDTQYF. The CDR3 DNA follows: TGCGCCAGCAGCCTGGCGGGAAACCCTAGCACAGATACGCAGTATTTT.

This clonotype showed up many times. The chain has TRBV5-1 and TRBJ2-1; D might be TRBD1 (5 bases). The CDR3 length is 16 residues. Germline V gene sequence: CDR1 SGHRS, CDR2 YFSETQ. The V end lost 2 bases, the J end lost 2 bases, and 14 bases lay between the germline ends. The CDR3 sequence: CASSFRIETAYNEQFF. Here the CDR3 DNA reads TGCGCCAGCAGCTTTAGGATTGAGACAGCCTACAATGAGCAGTTCTTC.